These T cell receptor beta chains were read from a single sample in a study of response to subunit inactivated influenza vaccine. TCRdb passed the RT-PCR reads through MiXCR, listing each CDR3 protein once. The top ten hold about 11% of the sample, which has about 570,000 distinct CDR3 sequences, approximately 10% seen once. These data were also filed under a second study, of T cells expressing NK-cell markers.

The sequencing here drew on PBMCs from blood, taken on the day of vaccination. The receptors derive from a man in his forties or fifties who received an inactivated influenza vaccine. Both conserved end residues are part of each CDR3. A D gene is named only where the DNA matches it firmly. Part of the rows lack a size; the others show once, few, many or a class for expanded clones.

v_call,j_call,d_call,clone_size,cdr3_nt,cdr3_aa
TRBV2,TRBJ2-5,-,-,TGTGCCCCGAGGGAGGGACATGGGCCCCAGTACTTC,CAPREGHGPQYF
TRBV15,TRBJ1-3,-,few,TGTGCCACCAGCCCCGCGAGGGGCACTGGAAACACCATATATTTT,CATSPARGTGNTIYF
TRBV7-9,TRBJ2-1,-,-,TGTGCCAGCAGCTTCCGAGGGCCCGTAGTTTACAATGAGCAGTTCTTC,CASSFRGPVVYNEQFF
TRBV7-6,TRBJ1-6,-,few,TGTGCCAGCAGTTCGGGGACGAATAATTCACCCCTCCACTTT,CASSSGTNNSPLHF
TRBV12-3/TRBV12-4,TRBJ2-5,TRBD2,few,TGTGCCAGCAGTTTTTCCGGGGGGGCAGGGAAGACCCAGTACTTC,CASSFSGGAGKTQYF
TRBV6-5,TRBJ2-3,TRBD1,-,TGTGCCAGCAGTTACTCCCCCACCATTACAGGGGGCTTGGATACGCAGTATTTT,CASSYSPTITGGLDTQYF
TRBV12-3/TRBV12-4,TRBJ2-3,-,many,TGTGCCAGCGGGTCAGGCACAGATACGCAGTATTTT,CASGSGTDTQYF
TRBV7-2,TRBJ1-1,-,few,TGTGCCAGCAGCCCCCAAGCCGGGGGCTTTAAGGGAGGAGCTTTCTTT,CASSPQAGGFKGGAFF
TRBV7-2,TRBJ2-5,TRBD2,few,TGTGCCAGCAGCTTAGGGTCGCGACTAGCAGCCCAAGAGACCCAGTACTTC,CASSLGSRLAAQETQYF
TRBV5-1,TRBJ2-7,-,-,TGCGCCAGCAGCGTTGACAGGAACTCCTACGAGCAGTACTTC,CASSVDRNSYEQYF
TRBV5-6,TRBJ1-1,-,many,TGTGCCAGCAGCTTGGTCGGAATCATGAACACTGAAGCTTTCTTT,CASSLVGIMNTEAFF
TRBV7-8,TRBJ2-3,-,-,TGTGCCAGCAGCCCCGGCAGGCGAACTAGCACAGATACGCAGTATTTT,CASSPGRRTSTDTQYF
TRBV6-2/TRBV6-3,TRBJ2-2,-,-,TGTGCCAGCAGTTATCTACGGACCGGGGAGCTGTTTTTT,CASSYLRTGELFF
TRBV29-1,TRBJ1-3,-,-,TGCAGCGCAAATACAGGGAACTCTGGAAACACCATATATTTT,CSANTGNSGNTIYF
TRBV20-1,TRBJ2-5,-,-,TGCAGTGCTAGAGGGGATTGGGGGGCTTCAGGAGAGACCCAGTACTTC,CSARGDWGASGETQYF
TRBV29-1,TRBJ2-7,TRBD1,many,TGCAGCGCCAGGGGGAATTACTACGAGCAGTACTTC,CSARGNYYEQYF
TRBV29-1,TRBJ1-1,TRBD1,-,TGCAGCGTTAAGGAACTACAGGGGGCCGTAGCTTTCTTT,CSVKELQGAVAFF
TRBV20-1,TRBJ2-1,TRBD2,few,TGCAGTGCTAGGCGGGGGGGGCGGAGTGAGCAGTTCTTC,CSARRGGRSEQFF
TRBV28,TRBJ2-1,-,few,TGTGCCAGCAGACCACCTGTAGACTACAATGAGCAGTTCTTC,CASRPPVDYNEQFF
TRBV10-2,TRBJ2-5,-,few,TGCGCCAGCAGTGAGGGGGCACAAGAGACCCAGTACTTC,CASSEGAQETQYF